The following is a T cell receptor beta chain sequence with its context. This CDR3 is 14 amino acids long. V shed 5 bases and J 2 bases; nucleotides not matched to a gene: 5. The germline CDR1 and CDR2 sequences are LNHDA and SQIVND (reference sequence). The record originates from a study of blood T cell repertoires in COVID-19. Whole-study context: Samples representing acute and convalescent COVID-19 were sourced from the United States, Italy and Spain. The cDNA or gDNA used as material had been derived from T cells, B-cell-depleted T cells, or PBMCs.

Per the original data handling: Amplification from reference gene primers served as the basis for estimated nucleated cell counts. Measured with immunoSEQ multiplex PCR; TCRdb has only the in-frame clones, and not every one. That table supplies the V and J calls and clone size; D and trimming were determined from the DNA. The profile shows tens of thousands of clones, around four fifths of them singletons. The sequenced material came from peripheral blood. The chain links TRBV19 to TRBJ2-5; 7 bases are a match to TRBD2. This TCR was sampled from a man aged 45-65 years with active or convalescent COVID-19. CDR3 nucleotide sequence: TGTGCCAGTAGTGCCGGGCGGGGGCAAGAGACCCAGTACTTC. Amino acid sequence: CASSAGRGQETQYF.